One sample yielded the 22 T cell receptor beta chains listed below, sequenced in a study of graft-versus-host responses after intestinal transplantation. The assay was immunoSEQ multiplex PCR, and TCRdb's table has in-frame clones only and misses some. The sample yields 96,000 or so clones, approximately 90% seen once. These receptors have no identified antigens. Here the sequenced sample was unstimulated CD4+ T cells sorted from spleen or lymph node cells, taken before intestinal transplant. The receptors come from a human donor who received an intestinal transplant.

The J gene is TRBJ2-5, the V gene TRBV6-5; possibly TRBD1 for D (6 bases). CDR3 length equals 15 residues. V gave up 0 bases and J gave up 4 bases, with 12 bases separating them. Germline V lookup: CDR1 MNHEY, CDR2 SVGAGI. CDR3 bases: TGTGCCAGCAGTTACTCGGGGGCGAAGGGAGAGACCCAGTACTTC. Protein sequence: CASSYSGAKGETQYF.

The chain joins TRBV30 to TRBJ1-5; tentative D call: TRBD1 (6 bases). Deletions cut 5 bases from V and 6 bases from J, with 17 bases between. The CDR3 is 14 residues long. Germline values: CDR1 GTSNPN, CDR2 SVGIG (reference sequence). As DNA, the CDR3 is TGTGCCTGGGGTTCACAGGGTGGCGGTCAGCCCCAGCATTTT. Translated: CAWGSQGGGQPQHF.

The chain is built from TRBV7-8 and TRBJ2-5; tentative D call: TRBD1 (5 bases). V was cut by 1 base and J by 3 bases, with 9 bases left in between. CDR1 is SGHVS and CDR2 is FQNEAQ in the germline V gene. This CDR3 is 14 amino acids long. Here the CDR3 DNA reads TGTGCCAGCAGCTTAGTGGCCAGGGAAGAGACCCAGTACTTC. Its protein product is CASSLVAREETQYF.

The rearrangement uses TRBV7-2 and TRBJ2-4; 16 positions agree with TRBD2. CDR1 and CDR2 from the germline V gene are SGHTA and FQGNSA. Germline trimming cut 5 bases from V and 7 bases from J; bases unmatched to any gene: 2. The CDR3 is made up of 15 amino acids. CDR3 residues: CASSGGLAGGNIQYF. CDR3 coding DNA: TGTGCCAGCAGCGGGGGACTAGCGGGGGGGAACATTCAGTACTTC.

This clone was counted once. This rearrangement joins TRBV15 to TRBJ2-1; 7 bases agree with TRBD2. V shed 2 bases and J 4 bases; nucleotides not matched to a gene: 5. From germline, CDR1 is LNHNV and CDR2 YYDKDF (reference sequence). The CDR3 contains 15 residues. CDR3 DNA: TGTGCCACCAGCAGAAGGACTAGTAGATACAATGAGCAGTTCTTC. Translating it yields CATSRRTSRYNEQFF.

This clone was counted once. The CDR3 sequence: CAWSVSGTGESPLHF. The CDR3 DNA reads as TGTGCCTGGAGTGTATCCGGGACAGGGGAATCACCCCTCCACTTT. This sequence joins TRBV30 and TRBJ1-6, with TRBD1 matching over 10 bases. The CDR3 extends over 15 amino acids. Trimming at V came to 0 bases and at J to 10 bases, leaving 6 bases not matched to a gene. CDR1 is GTSNPN and CDR2 is SVGIG in the germline V gene (reference sequence).

V and J are TRBV6-5 and TRBJ2-2; D may be TRBD2 (5 bases). The V end lost 2 bases, the J end lost 4 bases, and 11 bases lay between the germline ends. This CDR3 has 15 amino acids. CDR1 and CDR2 (germline): MNHEY, SVGAGI. The CDR3 bases are TGTGCCAGCAGTTACCGGACTGTTATCACCGGGGAGCTGTTTTTT. Translation: CASSYRTVITGELFF.

V and J are TRBV28 and TRBJ2-5, with 12 bases aligning to TRBD1. Per the germline V gene, CDR1 is MDHEN and CDR2 is SYDVKM. Trimming removed 5 bases from V and 8 bases from J; junction bases left unmatched: 6. CDR3 length equals 14 residues. CDR3 DNA sequence: TGTGCCAGCAGTATCGCCGGGACAGGGGGCACCCAGTACTTC. It encodes CASSIAGTGGTQYF.

The chain recombines TRBV18 with TRBJ1-6; no clear D gene. Germline loops: CDR1 KGHSH, CDR2 LQKENI. Trimming removed 3 bases at V and 8 bases at J, with 14 bases between. CDR3 length: 15 residues. As DNA, the CDR3 is TGTGCCAGCTCACCGGTTGTCAGACTCGATTCACCCCTCCACTTT. Protein product: CASSPVVRLDSPLHF.

The chain recombines TRBV18 with TRBJ1-4; 9 bases fit TRBD1. With 1 base clipped from V and 6 bases from J, the junction kept 12 bases outside the gene matches. CDR3 length equals 18 residues. Per the germline V gene, CDR1 is KGHSH and CDR2 is LQKENI. The CDR3 protein is CASSPLRQGEVEDEKLFF. The CDR3, as DNA: TGTGCCAGCTCACCACTCCGACAGGGGGAAGTGGAAGATGAAAAACTGTTTTTT.

This clone was picked up one time. This sequence joins TRBV28 and TRBJ1-2; TRBD1 matches 12 bases. CDR1 and CDR2 (germline): MDHEN, SYDVKM. Losses at the gene ends were 6 bases for V and 7 bases for J; bases not matched to a gene: 15. The length of the CDR3 is 17 residues. CDR3 sequence (DNA): TGTGCCAGCAGCAATTATCCCCCGGGACAGGGGGCCGGTGGCTACACCTTC. This gives the protein CASSNYPPGQGAGGYTF.

This chain links TRBV10-3 with TRBJ2-1; D is perhaps TRBD2 (5 bases). The V gene's germline CDR1 is ENHRY and CDR2 SYGVKD. The CDR3 sequence is 16 residues long. Trimming removed 4 bases from V and 0 bases from J, with 13 bases in between. The chain's CDR3 is CAISGVGRHSYNEQFF. In DNA, the CDR3 is TGTGCCATCAGTGGGGTAGGGAGACACTCCTACAATGAGCAGTTCTTC.

This chain links TRBV5-4 with TRBJ1-1; D perhaps matches TRBD1 (6 bases). Trimming left V 1 base short and J 5 bases short, with 12 bases between. The CDR3 runs to 14 residues. Germline values: CDR1 SGHNT, CDR2 YYREEE (reference sequence). The CDR3 DNA reads TGTGCCAGCAGCTTGTCGCAGGGGTGGACTGAAGCTTTCTTT. Translation: CASSLSQGWTEAFF. The variable domain in full, completed from reference TRBV5-4 and TRBJ1-1, reads ETGVTQSPTHLIKTRGQQVTLRCSSQSGHNTVSWYQQALGQGPQFIFQYYREEENGRGNFPPRFSGLQFPNYSSELNVNALELDDSALYLCASSLSQGWTEAFFGQGTRLTVV.

This clone was picked up one time. The chain joins TRBV5-4 to TRBJ1-2; a weak D match, TRBD1 (5 bases). The CDR3 covers 14 residues. CDR1 and CDR2 from the germline V gene are SGHNT and YYREEE (reference sequence). The V gene lost 1 base and the J gene lost 3 bases, with 10 bases spanning the gap. The CDR3: CASSLPTGDYGYTF. The CDR3 bases are TGTGCCAGCAGCTTGCCGACGGGGGACTATGGCTACACCTTC.

This chain links TRBV5-6 with TRBJ2-2; tentative D call: TRBD1 (5 bases). Germline assignment: CDR1 SGHDT and CDR2 YYEEEE. The ends were cut back, 1 base at V and 3 bases at J, with 10 bases in the middle. The CDR3 is 15 residues long. DNA for the CDR3: TGTGCCAGCAGCTTGACCGGACACCACACCGGGGAGCTGTTTTTT. Protein product: CASSLTGHHTGELFF.

Here the CDR3 DNA reads TGTGCCAGCATCCCCAGGGGCGGGACAGGGGGCGTGGATGGCTACACCTTC. This codes for CASIPRGGTGGVDGYTF. This chain uses TRBV27 with TRBJ1-2; 12 bases line up with TRBD1. Germline CDR1 reads MNHEY; CDR2 reads SMNVEV (reference sequence). The CDR3 has 17 residues. With 7 bases clipped from V and 6 bases from J, the junction kept 15 bases outside the gene matches.

The chain recombines TRBV28 with TRBJ1-5; D uncertain. CDR1 MDHEN and CDR2 SYDVKM come from the germline V gene. V dropped 5 bases and J dropped 4 bases, with 15 bases sitting between them. This CDR3 has 15 residues. CDR3 in amino acids: CASSPWSIRNQPQHF. Written as DNA, the CDR3 is TGTGCCAGCAGTCCATGGAGTATCCGGAATCAGCCCCAGCATTTT.

This chain links TRBV5-1 with TRBJ2-3, with D perhaps matching TRBD1 (5 bases). Trimming shortened V by 4 bases and J by 0 bases, and 9 bases separated the two germline ends. CDR3 length equals 14 residues. Per the germline V gene, CDR1 is SGHRS and CDR2 is YFSETQ. DNA of the CDR3: TGCGCCAGCAGCCAAAGACAGAGCACAGATACGCAGTATTTT. It translates to CASSQRQSTDTQYF.

The chain carries TRBV4-1 and TRBJ2-1; D perhaps matches TRBD2 (6 bases). Looked up from germline, CDR1 is MGHRA and CDR2 is YSYEKL. V was pared by 1 base and J by 4 bases, with 14 bases between. There are 16 residues in the CDR3. The CDR3 here is CASSQVASGFYNEQFF. The CDR3 coding sequence is TGCGCCAGCAGCCAAGTCGCAAGCGGGTTTTACAATGAGCAGTTCTTC.

This chain joins TRBV7-2 and TRBJ1-2, with 9 bases that match TRBD1. The CDR3 consists of 15 residues. The V gene's germline CDR1 is SGHTA and CDR2 FQGNSA. V trimming: 1 base; J trimming: 8 bases; junction bases outside the gene matches: 8. The CDR3 here is CASSLVQGASRGYTF. CDR3 nucleotides: TGTGCCAGCAGCTTAGTACAGGGGGCCAGTAGGGGCTACACCTTC.

The genes are TRBV6-1 and TRBJ1-2, with D maybe TRBD1 (5 bases). Germline assignment: CDR1 MNHNS and CDR2 SASEGT. The length of the CDR3 is 14 residues. Trimming left V 7 bases short and J 2 bases short, with 14 bases between. CDR3 region: CASTRQILNYGYTF. The CDR3 DNA sequence: TGTGCCAGCACCCGACAGATCCTAAACTATGGCTACACCTTC.

Regarding this clone: This specimen includes other DNA sequences encoding the same CDR3. The V and J genes are TRBV20-1 and TRBJ1-1; D unclear. CDR3 length: 11 amino acids. CDR1 DFQATT and CDR2 SNEGSKA come from the germline V gene (reference sequence). Trimming shortened V by 6 bases and J by 1 base, and 6 bases separated the two germline ends. In nucleotides, the CDR3 is TGCAGTGCCCCACAGAACACTGAAGCTTTCTTT. Protein sequence: CSAPQNTEAFF.